A single sample is the source of the 16 T cell receptor beta chains below, sequenced in a study of blood T cell repertoires in COVID-19. Assay used: immunoSEQ multiplex PCR; TCRdb lists only in-frame clones, some missing. This sample carries about 120,000 clones, 70% to 85% of them seen once, and the ten largest clones take roughly 2.6%. Source material: peripheral blood. The receptors shown here come from a man in his forties or fifties with acute or convalescent COVID-19.

The rearrangement joins TRBV6-5 to TRBJ2-5, with 10 bases identical to TRBD1. This CDR3 contains 13 residues. CDR1 is MNHEY and CDR2 is SVGAGI in the germline V gene. V was clipped by 5 bases and J by 4 bases; unmatched bases: 1. CDR3 sequence reads: CASSRTGGETQYF. CDR3 bases: TGTGCCAGCAGTCGGACAGGGGGAGAGACCCAGTACTTC.

The chain combines TRBV5-6 with TRBJ2-3, with 9 bases aligning to TRBD2. Germline lookup yields CDR1 SGHDT and CDR2 YYEEEE. This CDR3 contains 15 residues. The V and J ends lost 0 bases and 6 bases, in that order; junction bases with no gene match: 5. The CDR3 loop reads CASSLVAGGPDTQYF. Here the CDR3 DNA reads TGTGCCAGCAGCTTGGTGGCGGGGGGGCCGGATACGCAGTATTTT.

The chain links TRBV7-9 to TRBJ1-4; D unclear. CDR3 length equals 14 residues. Between the trimmed V and J ends, which lost 2 bases and 8 bases, there was a span of 12 bases. Germline assignment: CDR1 SEHNR and CDR2 FQNEAQ (reference sequence). The chain's CDR3 is CASSLSREMEKLFF. The CDR3 bases are TGTGCCAGCAGCTTATCTCGGGAAATGGAAAAACTGTTTTTT.

The chain has TRBV7-9 and TRBJ1-3, with D unresolved. The CDR3 loop spans 16 amino acids. In germline, CDR1 is SEHNR, CDR2 FQNEAQ (reference sequence). V was clipped by 4 bases and J by 2 bases, with 15 bases between them. Here the CDR3 reads CASSSAGGRPGNTIYF. The CDR3 DNA sequence: TGTGCCAGCAGCTCCGCGGGAGGTCGCCCTGGAAACACCATATATTTT. The whole variable domain, filled in from reference TRBV7-9 and TRBJ1-3, reads DTGVSQNPRHKITKRGQNVTFRCDPISEHNRLYWYRQTLGQGPEFLTYFQNEAQLEKSRLLSDRFSAERPKGSFSTLEIQRTEQGDSAMYLCASSSAGGRPGNTIYFGEGSWLTVV.

The CDR3 protein is CASSTGATNEKLFF. DNA for the CDR3: TGCGCCAGCAGTACAGGGGCAACTAATGAAAAACTGTTTTTT. This chain joins TRBV5-1 and TRBJ1-4, with TRBD1 identical over 7 bases. Losses at the gene ends were 5 bases for V and 0 bases for J; bases not matched to a gene: 1. Germline values: CDR1 SGHRS, CDR2 YFSETQ. The CDR3 loop spans 14 amino acids.

The CDR3 here is CASSFLTGDNSPLHF. The CDR3 DNA follows: TGTGCCAGTAGTTTTTTGACAGGGGATAATTCACCCCTCCACTTT. The V call is TRBV19, the J call TRBJ1-6; 8 bases match TRBD1. The CDR3 contains 15 residues. Germline CDR1 LNHDA, CDR2 SQIVND (reference sequence). V gave up 5 bases and J gave up 5 bases; unmatched junction bases: 5.

The chain carries TRBV5-1 and TRBJ2-1, with TRBD1 matching over 10 bases. CDR3 length equals 15 residues. Germline-derived CDR1 and CDR2 are SGHRS and YFSETQ. The trim removed 6 bases at V and 4 bases at J, leaving 7 bases unmatched. The CDR3 region is CASNQGTGVYNEQFF. In DNA, the CDR3 is TGCGCCAGCAACCAAGGGACAGGGGTATACAATGAGCAGTTCTTC.

This clone occurred once. The chain recombines TRBV7-9 with TRBJ1-3; possibly TRBD1 for D (5 bases). The V and J ends lost 5 bases and 8 bases respectively, with 10 bases between them. CDR3 length: 12 residues. Germline lookup yields CDR1 SEHNR and CDR2 FQNEAQ (reference sequence). The CDR3 nucleotides read TGTGCCAGCAGCACCAGGGTGGACACCATATATTTT. Amino acid sequence: CASSTRVDTIYF.

The rearrangement links TRBV12-3 or TRBV12-4 to TRBJ2-1; no firm D call. V dropped 5 bases and J dropped 4 bases, with 6 bases sitting between them. The CDR3 spans 12 residues. The CDR3 region has the DNA TGTGCCAGCAGTCCGGGTTACAATGAGCAGTTCTTC. Its translation: CASSPGYNEQFF.

This clone was seen only once. V and J are TRBV24-1 and TRBJ1-5; possible D gene TRBD1, 5 bases. Per the germline V gene, CDR1 is KGHDR and CDR2 is SFDVKD. This CDR3 comprises 18 residues. Trimming stripped 4 bases from V and 5 bases from J, with 23 bases between. The CDR3 DNA reads TGTGCCACCAGTGAGGGGGGATGGGCGGCCCAAGTCGATCAGCCCCAGCATTTT. Translating gives CATSEGGWAAQVDQPQHF.

The gene calls are TRBV29-1 and TRBJ1-3; TRBD1 might be the D (5 bases). The CDR3 is 15 amino acids. Trimming left V 4 bases short and J 3 bases short, with 16 bases between. In germline, CDR1 is SQVTM, CDR2 ANQGSEA. The CDR3 bases are TGCAGCGTTGCAACTCGGGACTTAGTTGGAAACACCATATATTTT. Amino acid sequence: CSVATRDLVGNTIYF.

V and J are TRBV2 and TRBJ2-1, with 10 bases identical to TRBD2. The CDR3 is made up of 15 amino acids. With 5 bases clipped from V and 6 bases from J, the junction kept 7 bases outside the gene matches. Germline V gene sequence: CDR1 SNHLY, CDR2 FYNNEI. The CDR3 bases are TGTGCCAGCAGTCCTAGCGGGAGTGTTCTCAATGAGCAGTTCTTC. Translated: CASSPSGSVLNEQFF.

By share of the sample, this clone is medium-sized. Other DNA sequences from this sample encode an identical CDR3 as well. This chain uses TRBV5-1 with TRBJ2-1; TRBD2 agrees at 10 bases. The junction had 4 bases not matched to a gene; V was cut back by 0 bases and J by 4 bases. CDR3 length equals 16 residues. The germline gives CDR1 SGHRS, CDR2 YFSETQ. In DNA, the CDR3 is TGCGCCAGCAGCTTGGCCACTAGCGGGACGTACAATGAGCAGTTCTTC. As protein: CASSLATSGTYNEQFF. Variable domain in full (rest from reference TRBV5-1 and TRBJ2-1): KAGVTQTPRYLIKTRGQQVTLSCSPISGHRSVSWYQQTPGQGLQFLFEYFSETQRNKGNFPGRFSGRQFSNSRSEMNVSTLELGDSALYLCASSLATSGTYNEQFFGPGTRLTVL.

The chain links TRBV7-6 to TRBJ1-4; 7 bases line up with TRBD1. V trimming: 5 bases; J trimming: 0 bases; junction bases outside the gene matches: 6. The CDR3 contains 16 residues. The germline CDR1 and CDR2 sequences are SGHVS and FNYEAQ. In nucleotides, the CDR3 is TGTGCCAGCAGCGTGACAGGGTATACAACTAATGAAAAACTGTTTTTT. This codes for CASSVTGYTTNEKLFF.

The chain has TRBV5-8 and TRBJ1-6; D ambiguous. Germline CDR1 is SGHTS and CDR2 is YDEGEE. The CDR3 runs 14 residues. Trimming stripped 0 bases from V and 7 bases from J, with 8 bases between. CDR3 sequence (DNA): TGTGCCAGCAGCTTGGAGGCGGGAAATTCACCCCTCCACTTT. It encodes CASSLEAGNSPLHF.

This clone has a single count. This chain uses TRBV7-2 with TRBJ1-5; D may be TRBD1 (5 bases). Germline V gives CDR1 SGHTA, CDR2 FQGNSA. V was clipped by 6 bases and J by 5 bases, with 11 bases between them. This CDR3 is built from 13 residues. In nucleotides, the CDR3 is TGTGCCAGCAGTTCAGGGTCAGATCAGCCCCAGCATTTT. This translates into CASSSGSDQPQHF.